Given below is one T cell receptor (beta chain) in context. The target antigen is unknown. The data derive from a study of high-grade serous ovarian cancer treatment subgroups. Study information: Mean per sample: around 14,000 reads, 6,500 to 9,000 unique TCR beta rearrangements. Study results and limitations: TCR relatedness rose with neoantigen level and trended with mutation load. CDR1 and CDR2 were left unanalyzed; analyses focused on CDR3. Different patients shared almost no repertoire; same-patient tumors shared about 0.11 to 0.79.

Generated by immunoSEQ multiplex PCR, the TCRdb table keeps only in-frame clones and is missing some. The sample contains around 9,600 clones, roughly nine tenths of which appear only once. Tumor tissue was taken before any definitive surgery or chemotherapy was given. Germline CDR1 SGHRS, CDR2 YFSETQ. Germline trimming cut 4 bases from V and 2 bases from J; bases unmatched to any gene: 8. This CDR3 has 16 amino acids. The clonotype comes from a human donor with high-grade serous ovarian cancer. V gene TRBV5-1 combines with J gene TRBJ2-7; 11 bases align to TRBD2. Material for sequencing was tumor tissue. The CDR3 sequence: CASSPGTSGVTYEQYF. Written as DNA, the CDR3 is TGCGCCAGCAGCCCAGGGACTAGCGGCGTTACCTACGAGCAGTACTTC.